The 24 T cell receptor beta chains presented below share a single source sample, sequenced in a study of blood T cell repertoires in COVID-19. Assay: immunoSEQ multiplex PCR; the TCRdb copy retains only in-frame clones and omits some. The sample holds 120,000 or so clones, approximately 85% seen once. Specimen: peripheral blood. Receptor source: a woman of 80 years or more with acute or convalescent COVID-19.

V gene TRBV19 combines with J gene TRBJ1-3; no definite D call. Germline V gene sequence: CDR1 LNHDA, CDR2 SQIVND (reference sequence). The CDR3 runs 16 residues. The V end lost 4 bases, the J end lost 0 bases, and 13 bases lay between the germline ends. The CDR3, as DNA: TGTGCCAGTAGTACCCTTGGCCACAACTCTGGAAACACCATATATTTT. Amino acid sequence: CASSTLGHNSGNTIYF.

V gene TRBV5-1 combines with J gene TRBJ1-4; D possibly corresponds to TRBD1 (6 bases). The CDR3 runs 17 residues. The V gene lost 0 bases and the J gene lost 3 bases, with 15 bases spanning the gap. The germline gives CDR1 SGHRS, CDR2 YFSETQ. The CDR3 here is CASSLATGSYPNEKLFF. The DNA for the CDR3 is TGCGCCAGCAGCTTGGCTACAGGGTCATACCCTAATGAAAAACTGTTTTTT. The full variable domain, completed using reference TRBV5-1 and TRBJ1-4, is KAGVTQTPRYLIKTRGQQVTLSCSPISGHRSVSWYQQTPGQGLQFLFEYFSETQRNKGNFPGRFSGRQFSNSRSEMNVSTLELGDSALYLCASSLATGSYPNEKLFFGSGTQLSVL.

J is TRBJ1-5 and V is TRBV5-8, with D uncertain. V was cut by 5 bases and J by 5 bases, with 11 bases left in between. This CDR3 comprises 13 residues. CDR1 is SGHTS, CDR2 YDEGEE, per germline. CDR3 amino acids: CASSFGEDQPQHF. CDR3 sequence (DNA): TGTGCCAGCAGTTTCGGAGAGGATCAGCCCCAGCATTTT. Using reference TRBV5-8 and TRBJ1-5 for the parts outside the CDR3, the full variable domain is EAGVTQSPTHLIKTRGQQATLRCSPISGHTSVYWYQQALGLGLQFLLWYDEGEERNRGNFPPRFSGRQFPNYSSELNVNALELEDSALYLCASSFGEDQPQHFGDGTRLSIL.

The chain is built from TRBV7-3 and TRBJ2-7; 8 positions match TRBD1. The trim removed 2 bases at V and 6 bases at J, leaving 6 bases unmatched. CDR3 length: 14 amino acids. The germline V gene encodes CDR1 SGHTA and CDR2 FQGTGA. The CDR3 bases are TGTGCCAGCAGCTTAGGGACAGGAGGAGGCGAGCAGTACTTC. Its protein is CASSLGTGGGEQYF.

This clone has just a few counts. The rearrangement joins TRBV2 to TRBJ2-7; maybe TRBD1 (6 bases). Trimming removed 11 bases at V and 2 bases at J, with 19 bases between. The CDR3 runs 14 residues. Germline CDR1 SNHLY, CDR2 FYNNEI. The CDR3 coding sequence is TGTGCCGCAGGAACAGGACAGAGCGCCTACGAGCAGTACTTC. This gives the protein CAAGTGQSAYEQYF.

The rearrangement uses TRBV6-5 and TRBJ1-1; D perhaps matches TRBD1 (5 bases). The CDR3 extends over 13 amino acids. Germline V gene lookup returns CDR1 MNHEY and CDR2 SVGAGI. The V end was cut by 6 bases, the J end by 3 bases, with 11 bases between. CDR3 protein: CASSSGGYTEAFF. DNA for the CDR3: TGTGCCAGCAGCAGTGGGGGGTACACTGAAGCTTTCTTT.

The V gene is TRBV7-9, the J gene TRBJ2-2, with TRBD1 identical over 8 bases. V was pared by 6 bases and J by 5 bases, with 11 bases of the junction left unmatched. Per germline, CDR1 SEHNR and CDR2 FQNEAQ (reference sequence). The CDR3 is 16 amino acids. The CDR3 DNA reads TGTGCCAGCAGAAGTACTGGGACAGGCCTGACCGGGGAGCTGTTTTTT. This gives the protein CASRSTGTGLTGELFF.

This clone was seen at least ten times. The V call is TRBV4-2, the J call TRBJ1-2; 7 positions agree with TRBD1. There are 17 residues in the CDR3. The ends lost 4 bases at V and 4 bases at J; junction bases unmatched: 15. Germline CDR1 reads LGHNA; CDR2 reads YNFKEQ. CDR3 nucleotide sequence: TGTGCCAGCAGCCTCGACCTCAGGACAGGAGGGATCTATGGCTACACCTTC. Its translation: CASSLDLRTGGIYGYTF.

The gene calls are TRBV5-8 and TRBJ2-7; tentatively, D is TRBD2 (7 bases). V was pared by 0 bases and J by 6 bases, with 19 bases between. There are 16 residues in the CDR3. Germline-derived CDR1 and CDR2 are SGHTS and YDEGEE. The CDR3 loop reads CASSLGLGAGVGEQYV. The CDR3 nucleotides are TGTGCCAGCAGCTTGGGTCTGGGGGCGGGGGTTGGCGAGCAGTACGTC.

The chain combines TRBV20-1 with TRBJ1-2, with TRBD1 matching 8 bases. Germline V lookup: CDR1 DFQATT, CDR2 SNEGSKA (reference sequence). Trimming took 3 bases from V and 3 from J; bases not matched to a gene: 6. CDR3 length: 14 amino acids. The CDR3 DNA reads as TGCAGTGCTAGTGGACAGGGACCTTACTATGGCTACACCTTC. It is translated as CSASGQGPYYGYTF.

The chain has TRBV6-5 and TRBJ1-1; 8 bases fit TRBD1. Germline V gene sequence: CDR1 MNHEY, CDR2 SVGAGI. CDR3 length: 14 residues. V shed 7 bases, J shed 3 bases, and the junction held 7 bases outside the gene matches. The CDR3 spells CASTRTGTYTEAFF. In nucleotides, the CDR3 is TGTGCCAGCACGAGGACAGGGACGTACACTGAAGCTTTCTTT.

The chain has TRBV5-1 and TRBJ1-6, with no clear D. CDR1 is SGHRS, CDR2 YFSETQ, per germline. The CDR3 is made up of 13 amino acids. V was shortened by 4 bases and J by 5 bases, with 7 bases between the two germline ends. CDR3 coding DNA: TGCGCCAGCAGCGAACAGAATAATTCACCCCTCCACTTT. This encodes CASSEQNNSPLHF.

This clone was counted once. The V call is TRBV29-1, the J call TRBJ1-4; the D is unclear. CDR3 length: 12 residues. Germline CDR1 and CDR2: SQVTM and ANQGSEA. The V gene lost 5 bases and the J gene lost 8 bases, with 12 bases spanning the gap. The DNA for the CDR3 is TGCAGCGTTAGTACGGCTAGGGAAAAACTGTTTTTT. Residues: CSVSTAREKLFF.

This chain links TRBV27 with TRBJ2-2; 7 bases are a match to TRBD1. CDR1 and CDR2 from the germline V gene are MNHEY and SMNVEV (reference sequence). CDR3 length: 15 amino acids. V was pared by 4 bases and J by 6 bases, with 8 bases of the junction left unmatched. CDR3 sequence: CASSYGQAGAGELFF. The CDR3 bases are TGTGCCAGCAGTTACGGACAGGCAGGCGCCGGGGAGCTGTTTTTT.

With respect to this clone: Other DNA sequences in this specimen translate into the identical CDR3. V is TRBV5-1 and J is TRBJ1-1; 9 bases agree with TRBD1. The CDR3 has 14 residues. V lost 0 bases to trimming and J lost 3 bases; unmatched junction nucleotides: 0. Germline V gene lookup returns CDR1 SGHRS and CDR2 YFSETQ. The CDR3 DNA follows: TGCGCCAGCAGCTTGGGGACAGGGGACACTGAAGCTTTCTTT. Amino acids: CASSLGTGDTEAFF.

This chain links TRBV5-1 with TRBJ2-5; a weak D match, TRBD2 (6 bases). The CDR3 extends over 13 amino acids. The germline CDR1 and CDR2 sequences are SGHRS and YFSETQ. Trimming shortened V by 0 bases and J by 5 bases, and 8 bases separated the two germline ends. The CDR3 loop reads CASSLVGGETQYF. As DNA, the CDR3 is TGCGCCAGCAGCTTGGTTGGAGGGGAGACCCAGTACTTC.

The V call is TRBV7-9, the J call TRBJ2-5; 10 positions match TRBD2. The germline CDR1 and CDR2 sequences are SEHNR and FQNEAQ (reference sequence). With 4 bases clipped from V and 5 bases from J, the junction kept 7 bases outside the gene matches. This CDR3 has 15 amino acids. The CDR3 loop reads CASSYHLAGEETQYF. Written as DNA, the CDR3 is TGTGCCAGCAGCTACCACCTAGCGGGGGAGGAGACCCAGTACTTC.

The J gene is TRBJ2-7, the V gene TRBV5-6; 7 positions match TRBD1. CDR1 and CDR2 from the germline V gene are SGHDT and YYEEEE. V lost 1 base and J lost 3; bases outside the gene matches: 7. The CDR3 extends over 15 amino acids. CDR3 loop: CASSLWSDRIYEQYF. CDR3 DNA: TGTGCCAGCAGCTTGTGGTCGGACAGGATCTACGAGCAGTACTTC.

This clone was picked up one time. The chain couples TRBV5-4 to TRBJ1-2, with 7 bases lining up with TRBD1. Germline CDR1 is SGHNT and CDR2 is YYREEE (reference sequence). This CDR3 comprises 14 residues. Trimming at V came to 1 base and at J to 4 bases, leaving 4 bases not matched to a gene. The CDR3 loop is CASSLLGTVYGYTF. In DNA, the CDR3 is TGTGCCAGCAGCTTGTTGGGGACAGTCTATGGCTACACCTTC.

This clone was counted a few times. The chain couples TRBV7-9 to TRBJ2-7; maybe TRBD1 (5 bases). CDR1 is SEHNR, CDR2 FQNEAQ, per germline (reference sequence). Trimming left V 3 bases short and J 2 bases short, with 11 bases between. The CDR3 extends over 14 amino acids. The CDR3 here is CASSFGQGPYEQYV. DNA of the CDR3: TGTGCCAGCAGCTTCGGCCAGGGCCCCTACGAGCAGTACGTC.

This chain joins TRBV7-9 and TRBJ2-3; TRBD1 might be the D (5 bases). Deletions cut 5 bases from V and 0 bases from J, with 15 bases between. The CDR3 length is 16 residues. CDR1 is SEHNR and CDR2 is FQNEAQ in the germline V gene (reference sequence). CDR3 in amino acids: CASSRGHASSTDTQYF. CDR3 sequence (DNA): TGTGCCAGCAGCCGCGGACACGCATCTAGCACAGATACGCAGTATTTT.

The table lists this clone with a few counts. V gene TRBV7-6 combines with J gene TRBJ1-1; possible D gene TRBD1, 6 bases. V was cut by 5 bases and J by 4 bases, with 20 bases left in between. This CDR3 has 16 amino acids. The V gene's germline CDR1 is SGHVS and CDR2 FNYEAQ. Here the CDR3 reads CASSPGSGTRGTEAFF. CDR3 DNA sequence: TGTGCCAGCAGCCCGGGGTCAGGGACCAGGGGCACTGAAGCTTTCTTT. The variable domain in full, completed from reference TRBV7-6 and TRBJ1-1, reads GAGVSQSPRYKVTKRGQDVALRCDPISGHVSLYWYRQALGQGPEFLTYFNYEAQQDKSGLPNDRFSAERPEGSISTLTIQRTEQRDSAMYRCASSPGSGTRGTEAFFGQGTRLTVV.

This sequence joins TRBV19 and TRBJ2-2, with 7 nucleotides matching TRBD2. Germline V gives CDR1 LNHDA, CDR2 SQIVND (reference sequence). CDR3 length: 14 amino acids. Trimming took 7 bases from V and 4 from J; bases not matched to a gene: 6. CDR3 sequence reads: CASTTAGLTGELFF. CDR3 DNA sequence: TGTGCCAGTACAACAGCGGGACTCACCGGGGAGCTGTTTTTT.

The chain links TRBV29-1 to TRBJ2-1; a possible D gene is TRBD1 (6 bases). The CDR3 runs 13 residues. V was pared by 6 bases and J by 5 bases, with 14 bases between. Germline V gene lookup returns CDR1 SQVTM and CDR2 ANQGSEA. The CDR3 loop reads CSVGPTGNNEQFF. The CDR3 region has the DNA TGCAGCGTGGGACCAACAGGGAACAATGAGCAGTTCTTC.